This TCR beta chain came from a study of T cell repertoires in cytomegalovirus infection. The wider study: Evidence of both CMV infection and a matching HLA type came from public TCR beta signatures.

Study outcomes and limitations: HLA-C-restricted CMV-specific TCR beta clonotypes were dominant in the ex vivo response.

The CDR3 is made up of 13 amino acids. V was clipped by 0 bases and J by 9 bases, with 11 bases between them. In germline, CDR1 is SEHNR, CDR2 FQNEAQ (reference sequence). TCRdb analysed the reads with MiXCR anew, one entry per CDR3 protein. The sample lists some 320,000 distinct CDR3 sequences; 9.5% were seen once. Concerning this clonotype: Its cognate antigen is unknown.

Source material: PBMCs. The TCR comes from a human donor in good health (CMV status not recorded). Some clones in this sample may be carry-over from other donors' samples. The chain employs TRBV7-9 and TRBJ1-1; D possibly corresponds to TRBD1 (5 bases). The CDR3 here is CASSLALGPQAFF. In DNA form, the CDR3 reads TGTGCCAGCAGCTTAGCTCTGGGGCCGCAAGCTTTCTTT.